The TCR beta chain described here comes from a study of blood T cells in healthy people across ages. CDR3 length equals 23 residues. Germline lookup yields CDR1 SGDLS and CDR2 YYNGEE. V shed 4 bases and J shed 1 base, with 33 bases lying between them. PCR was performed a second time for roughly 6 to 12 cycles using a sample-barcoded 5' primer and a J-beta primer mix. There were at least 2.5 million CDR3-containing paired-end reads obtained from each sample. TCRdb reprocessed the 5' RACE reads via MiXCR and lists one record per CDR3 protein. The sample carries over 1,500,000 distinct CDR3 sequences, roughly two fifths recorded once. No fewer than 5 micrograms of total RNA were isolated from every sample.

Sequenced: blood. The chain has TRBV9 and TRBJ2-6; possible D gene TRBD1, 6 bases. The clonotype originates from a human donor in good health. The CDR3 DNA follows: TGTGCCAGCAGCCCTTTACCCGGGACATCGATCATAAGGCTGAAATCTGGGGCCAACGTCCTGACTTTC. Amino acid sequence: CASSPLPGTSIIRLKSGANVLTF.